This T cell receptor beta chain was identified in a study of blood T cell repertoires in COVID-19. Study-wide background: Samples representing acute and convalescent COVID-19 were sourced from the United States, Italy and Spain. T cells, B-cell-depleted T cells, or PBMCs provided the cDNA or gDNA that served as material.

The authors' processing: Counts of nucleated cells, estimated from reference gene primer amplification, were obtained. Sequencing was performed with immunoSEQ multiplex PCR; in TCRdb, only in-frame clones are kept and a portion is missing. V, J and clone size derive from that table, while D and trimming were established from the DNA sequence. The sample includes about 150,000 clones, roughly 84% of them seen just once. The sequenced sample consisted of peripheral blood. The receptor's source is a man aged 18 to 30 with active or convalescent COVID-19.

CDR3 in DNA: TGTGCCAGCAGCCTAGGGACAGGGAGGACTGAAGCTTTCTTT. Translation gives CASSLGTGRTEAFF. The chain joins TRBV11-3 to TRBJ1-1; 9 bases agree with TRBD1. CDR3 length equals 14 residues. V trimming: 5 bases; J trimming: 5 bases; junction bases outside the gene matches: 6. Germline-derived CDR1 and CDR2 are SGHNT and YENEEA.